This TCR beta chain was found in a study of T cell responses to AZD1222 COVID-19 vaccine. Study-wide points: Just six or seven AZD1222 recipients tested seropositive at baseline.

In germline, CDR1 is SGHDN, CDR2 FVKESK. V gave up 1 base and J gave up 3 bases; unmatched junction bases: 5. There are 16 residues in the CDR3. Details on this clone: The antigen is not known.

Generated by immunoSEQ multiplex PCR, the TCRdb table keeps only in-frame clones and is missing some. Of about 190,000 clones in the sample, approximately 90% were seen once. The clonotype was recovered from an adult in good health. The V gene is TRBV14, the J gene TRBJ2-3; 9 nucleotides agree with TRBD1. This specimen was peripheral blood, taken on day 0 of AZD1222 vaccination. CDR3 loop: CASSQGLGTGTDTQYF. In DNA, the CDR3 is TGTGCCAGCAGCCAAGGTCTGGGGACAGGGACAGATACGCAGTATTTT. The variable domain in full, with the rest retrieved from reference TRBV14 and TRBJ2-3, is EAGVTQFPSHSVIEKGQTVTLRCDPISGHDNLYWYRRVMGKEIKFLLHFVKESKQDESGMPNNRFLAERTGGTYSTLKVQPAELEDSGVYFCASSQGLGTGTDTQYFGPGTRLTVL.